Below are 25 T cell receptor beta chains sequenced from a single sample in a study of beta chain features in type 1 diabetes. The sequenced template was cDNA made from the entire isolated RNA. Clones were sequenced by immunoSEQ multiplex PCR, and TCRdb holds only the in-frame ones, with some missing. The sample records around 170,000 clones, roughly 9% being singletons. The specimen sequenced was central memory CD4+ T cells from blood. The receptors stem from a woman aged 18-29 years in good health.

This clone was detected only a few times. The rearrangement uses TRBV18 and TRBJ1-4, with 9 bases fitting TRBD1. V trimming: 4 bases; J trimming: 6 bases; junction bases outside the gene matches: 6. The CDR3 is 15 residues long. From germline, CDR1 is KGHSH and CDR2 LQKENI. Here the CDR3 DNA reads TGTGCCAGCTCACGAGGACAGGGGACCTATGAAAAACTGTTTTTT. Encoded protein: CASSRGQGTYEKLFF.

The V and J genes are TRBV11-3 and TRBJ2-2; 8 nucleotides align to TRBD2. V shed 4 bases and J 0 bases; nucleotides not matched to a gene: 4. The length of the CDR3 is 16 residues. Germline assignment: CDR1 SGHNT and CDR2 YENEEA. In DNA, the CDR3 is TGTGCCAGCAGCTATAGCGGGACCACGAACACCGGGGAGCTGTTTTTT. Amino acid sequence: CASSYSGTTNTGELFF. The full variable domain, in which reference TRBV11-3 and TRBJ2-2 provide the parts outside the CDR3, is EAGVVQSPRYKIIEKKQPVAFWCNPISGHNTLYWYLQNLGQGPELLIRYENEEAVDDSQLPKDRFSAERLKGVDSTLKIQPAELGDSAVYLCASSYSGTTNTGELFFGEGSRLTVL.

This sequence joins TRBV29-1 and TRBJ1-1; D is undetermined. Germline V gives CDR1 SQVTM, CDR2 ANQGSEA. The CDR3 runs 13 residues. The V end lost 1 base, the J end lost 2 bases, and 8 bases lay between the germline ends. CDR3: CSVEGHRNTEAFF. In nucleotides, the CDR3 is TGCAGCGTTGAAGGGCATCGAAACACTGAAGCTTTCTTT. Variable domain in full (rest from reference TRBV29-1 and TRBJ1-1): SAVISQKPSRDICQRGTSLTIQCQVDSQVTMMFWYRQQPGQSLTLIATANQGSEATYESGFVIDKFPISRPNLTFSTLTVSNMSPEDSSIYLCSVEGHRNTEAFFGQGTRLTVV.

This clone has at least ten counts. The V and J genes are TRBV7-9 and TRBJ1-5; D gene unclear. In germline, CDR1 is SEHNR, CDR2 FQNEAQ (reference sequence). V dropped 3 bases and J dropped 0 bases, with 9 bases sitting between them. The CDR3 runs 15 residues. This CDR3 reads CASSLEGHSNQPQHF. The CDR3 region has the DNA TGTGCCAGCAGCTTGGAGGGCCATAGCAATCAGCCCCAGCATTTT.

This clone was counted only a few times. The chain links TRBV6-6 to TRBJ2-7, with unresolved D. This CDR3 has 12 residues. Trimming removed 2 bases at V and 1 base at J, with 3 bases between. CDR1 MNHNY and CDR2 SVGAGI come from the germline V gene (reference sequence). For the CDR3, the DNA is TGTGCCAGCAGTTACGTATCCTACGAGCAGTACTTC. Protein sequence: CASSYVSYEQYF.

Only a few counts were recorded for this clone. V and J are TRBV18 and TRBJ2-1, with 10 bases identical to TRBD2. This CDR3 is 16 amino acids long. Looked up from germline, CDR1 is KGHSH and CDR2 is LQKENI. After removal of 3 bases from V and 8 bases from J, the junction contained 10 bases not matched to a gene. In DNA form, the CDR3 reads TGTGCCAGCTCACCCCCGCTAGCGGGGGTCCGGGATGAGCAGTTCTTC. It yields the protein CASSPPLAGVRDEQFF.

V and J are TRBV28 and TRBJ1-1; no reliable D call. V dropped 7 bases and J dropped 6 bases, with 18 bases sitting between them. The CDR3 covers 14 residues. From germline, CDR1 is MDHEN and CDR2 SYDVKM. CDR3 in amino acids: CASTAGPLNPEAFF. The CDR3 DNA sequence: TGTGCCAGCACCGCTGGCCCCTTAAACCCTGAAGCTTTCTTT.

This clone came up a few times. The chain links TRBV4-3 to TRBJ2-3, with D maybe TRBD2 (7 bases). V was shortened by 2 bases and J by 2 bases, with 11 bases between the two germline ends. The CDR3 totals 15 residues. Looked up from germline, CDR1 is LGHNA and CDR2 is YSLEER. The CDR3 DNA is TGCGCCAGCAGCCAAAGGGGGGACTACACAGATACGCAGTATTTT. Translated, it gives CASSQRGDYTDTQYF.

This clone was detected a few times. CDR3 nucleotides: TGCGCCAGCAGCTGGGACTCTAGCACAGATACGCAGTATTTT. It encodes CASSWDSSTDTQYF. This sequence joins TRBV5-1 and TRBJ2-3; D possibly corresponds to TRBD2 (6 bases). From germline, CDR1 is SGHRS and CDR2 YFSETQ. This CDR3 is built from 14 residues. Trimming cost V 3 bases and J 0 bases, with 8 bases left between them.

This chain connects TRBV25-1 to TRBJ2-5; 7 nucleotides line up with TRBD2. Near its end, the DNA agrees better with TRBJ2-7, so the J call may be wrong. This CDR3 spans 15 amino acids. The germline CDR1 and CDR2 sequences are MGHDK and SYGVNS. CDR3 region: CASSGTSGGGYEQYF. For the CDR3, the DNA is TGTGCCAGCAGTGGGACATCTGGCGGGGGATACGAGCAGTACTTC.

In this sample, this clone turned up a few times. CDR3 sequence: CASSPGGLRGDTQYF. The CDR3 DNA reads as TGTGCCAGCAGCCCTGGGGGCCTCAGAGGAGATACGCAGTATTTT. The V gene is TRBV9, the J gene TRBJ2-3; D might be TRBD1 (6 bases). This CDR3 has 15 residues. V was trimmed by 4 bases and J by 5 bases, leaving 17 bases between them. Germline V gene lookup returns CDR1 SGDLS and CDR2 YYNGEE.

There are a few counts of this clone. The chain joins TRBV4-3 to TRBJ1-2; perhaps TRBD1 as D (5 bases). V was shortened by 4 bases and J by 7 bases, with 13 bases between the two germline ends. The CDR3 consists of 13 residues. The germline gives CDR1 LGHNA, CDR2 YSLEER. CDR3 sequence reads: CASSRGGRGGYTF. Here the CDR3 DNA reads TGCGCCAGCAGCCGCGGGGGTAGAGGTGGCTACACCTTC.

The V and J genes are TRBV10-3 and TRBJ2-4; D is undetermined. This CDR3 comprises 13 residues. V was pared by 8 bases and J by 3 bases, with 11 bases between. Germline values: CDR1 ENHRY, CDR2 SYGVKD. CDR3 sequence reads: CAIGSPGKNIQYF. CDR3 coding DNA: TGTGCCATCGGCTCCCCGGGCAAAAACATTCAGTACTTC.

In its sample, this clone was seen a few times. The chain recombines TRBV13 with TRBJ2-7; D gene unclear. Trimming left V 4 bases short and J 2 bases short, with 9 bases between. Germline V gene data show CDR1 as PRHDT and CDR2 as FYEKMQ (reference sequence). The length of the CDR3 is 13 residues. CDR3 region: CASSSRLAYEQYF. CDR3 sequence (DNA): TGTGCCAGCAGCTCCAGACTGGCCTACGAGCAGTACTTC.

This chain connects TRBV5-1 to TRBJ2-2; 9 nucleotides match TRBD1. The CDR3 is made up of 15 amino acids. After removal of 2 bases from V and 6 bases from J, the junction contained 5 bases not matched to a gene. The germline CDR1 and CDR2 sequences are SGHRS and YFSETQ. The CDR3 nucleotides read TGCGCCAGCAGCTTAGGGGACAGGGACGCCGGGGAGCTGTTTTTT. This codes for CASSLGDRDAGELFF.

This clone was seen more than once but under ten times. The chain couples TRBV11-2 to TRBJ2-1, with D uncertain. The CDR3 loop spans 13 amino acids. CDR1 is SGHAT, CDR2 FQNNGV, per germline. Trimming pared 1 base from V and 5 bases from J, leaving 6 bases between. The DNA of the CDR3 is TGTGCCAGCAGCTTAGGTCAGAACAATGAGCAGTTCTTC. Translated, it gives CASSLGQNNEQFF.

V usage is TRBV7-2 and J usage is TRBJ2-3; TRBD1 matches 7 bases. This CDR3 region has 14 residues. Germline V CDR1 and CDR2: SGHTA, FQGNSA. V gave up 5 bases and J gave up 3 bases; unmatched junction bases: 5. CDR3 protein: CASSTTGLTDTQYF. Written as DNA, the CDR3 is TGTGCCAGCAGCACGACAGGGCTTACAGATACGCAGTATTTT.

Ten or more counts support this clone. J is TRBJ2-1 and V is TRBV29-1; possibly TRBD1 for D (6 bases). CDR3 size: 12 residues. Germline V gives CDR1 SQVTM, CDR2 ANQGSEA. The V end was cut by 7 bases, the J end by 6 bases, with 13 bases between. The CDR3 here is CSGGQGSNEQFF. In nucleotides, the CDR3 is TGCAGCGGAGGGCAGGGGAGCAATGAGCAGTTCTTC.

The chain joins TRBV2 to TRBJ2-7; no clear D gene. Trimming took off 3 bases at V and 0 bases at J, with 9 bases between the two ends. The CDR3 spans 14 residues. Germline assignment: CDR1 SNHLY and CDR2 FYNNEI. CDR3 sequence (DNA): TGTGCCAGCAGTGAGGATAACAGCTCCTACGAGCAGTACTTC. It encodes CASSEDNSSYEQYF.

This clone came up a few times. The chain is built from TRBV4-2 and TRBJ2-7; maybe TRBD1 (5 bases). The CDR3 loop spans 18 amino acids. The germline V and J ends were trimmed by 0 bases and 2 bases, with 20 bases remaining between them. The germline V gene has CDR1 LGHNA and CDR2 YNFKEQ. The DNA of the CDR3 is TGTGCCAGCAGCCAAGATCTAGGCAGCAGGGATTTAACCTACGAGCAGTACTTC. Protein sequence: CASSQDLGSRDLTYEQYF.

The CDR3 loop reads CASSWAGKNTGELFF. CDR3 nucleotide sequence: TGTGCCAGCTCCTGGGCAGGAAAGAACACCGGGGAGCTGTTTTTT. The rearrangement links TRBV28 to TRBJ2-2; no clear D. In germline, CDR1 is MDHEN, CDR2 SYDVKM. The V end was cut by 8 bases, the J end by 1 base, with 14 bases between. The CDR3 loop spans 15 amino acids.

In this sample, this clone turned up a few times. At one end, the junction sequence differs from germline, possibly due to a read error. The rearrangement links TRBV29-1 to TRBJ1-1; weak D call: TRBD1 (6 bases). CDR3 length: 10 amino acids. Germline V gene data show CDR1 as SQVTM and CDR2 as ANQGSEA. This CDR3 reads CSVTPGTHIF. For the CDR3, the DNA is TGCAGCGTAACCCCCGGGACACACATCTTT.

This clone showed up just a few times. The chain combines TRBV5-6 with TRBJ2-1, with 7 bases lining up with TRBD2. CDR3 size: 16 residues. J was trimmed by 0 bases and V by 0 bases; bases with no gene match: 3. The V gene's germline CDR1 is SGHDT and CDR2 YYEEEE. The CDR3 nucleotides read TGTGCCAGCAGCTTGGAGGGCGGGAGCTCCTACAATGAGCAGTTCTTC. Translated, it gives CASSLEGGSSYNEQFF.

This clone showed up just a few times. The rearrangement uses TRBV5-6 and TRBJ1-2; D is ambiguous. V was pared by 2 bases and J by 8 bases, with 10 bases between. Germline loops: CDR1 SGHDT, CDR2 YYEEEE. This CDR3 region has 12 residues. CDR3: CASSFESRGYTF. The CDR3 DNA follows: TGTGCCAGCAGCTTCGAATCACGGGGCTACACCTTC.

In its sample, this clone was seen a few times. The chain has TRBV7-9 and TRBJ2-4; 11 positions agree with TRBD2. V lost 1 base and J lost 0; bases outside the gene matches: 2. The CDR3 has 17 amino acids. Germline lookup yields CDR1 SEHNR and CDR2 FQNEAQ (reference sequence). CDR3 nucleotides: TGTGCCAGCAGCTTAGGTCTAGCGGGAGGAGCCAAAAACATTCAGTACTTC. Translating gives CASSLGLAGGAKNIQYF.